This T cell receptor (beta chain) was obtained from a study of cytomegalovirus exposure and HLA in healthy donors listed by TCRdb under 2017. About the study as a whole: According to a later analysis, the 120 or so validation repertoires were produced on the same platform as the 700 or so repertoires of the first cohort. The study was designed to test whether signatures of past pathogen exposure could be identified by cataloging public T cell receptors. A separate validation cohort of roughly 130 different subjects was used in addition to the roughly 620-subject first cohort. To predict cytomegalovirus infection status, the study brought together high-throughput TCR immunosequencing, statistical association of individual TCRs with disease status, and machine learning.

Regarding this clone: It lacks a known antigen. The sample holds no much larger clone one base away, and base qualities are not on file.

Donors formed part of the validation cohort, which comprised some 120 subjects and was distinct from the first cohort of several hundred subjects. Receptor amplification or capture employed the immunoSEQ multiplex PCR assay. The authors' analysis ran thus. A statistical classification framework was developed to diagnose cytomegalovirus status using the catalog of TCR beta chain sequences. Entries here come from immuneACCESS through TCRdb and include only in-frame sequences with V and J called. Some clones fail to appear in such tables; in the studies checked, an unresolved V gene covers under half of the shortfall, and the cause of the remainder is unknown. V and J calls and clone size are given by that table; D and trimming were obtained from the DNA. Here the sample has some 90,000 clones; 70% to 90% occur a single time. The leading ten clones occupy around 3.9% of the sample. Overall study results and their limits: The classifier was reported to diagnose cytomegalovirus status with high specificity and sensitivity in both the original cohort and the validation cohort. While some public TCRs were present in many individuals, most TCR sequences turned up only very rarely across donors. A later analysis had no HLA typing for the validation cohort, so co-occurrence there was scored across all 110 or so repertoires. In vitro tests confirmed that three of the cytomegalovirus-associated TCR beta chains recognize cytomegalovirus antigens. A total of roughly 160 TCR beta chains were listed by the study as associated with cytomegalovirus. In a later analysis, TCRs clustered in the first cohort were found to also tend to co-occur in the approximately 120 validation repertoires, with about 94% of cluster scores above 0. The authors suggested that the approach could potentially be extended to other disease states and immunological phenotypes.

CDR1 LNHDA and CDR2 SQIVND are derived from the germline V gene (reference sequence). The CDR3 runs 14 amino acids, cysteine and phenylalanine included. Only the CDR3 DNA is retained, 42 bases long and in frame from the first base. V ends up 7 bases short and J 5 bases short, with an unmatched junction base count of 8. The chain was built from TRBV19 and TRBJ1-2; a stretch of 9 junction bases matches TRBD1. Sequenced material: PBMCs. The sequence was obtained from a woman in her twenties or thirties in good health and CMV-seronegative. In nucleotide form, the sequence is TGTGCCAGTACCAGAGGGACAGGGAATTATGGCTACACCTTC. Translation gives CASTRGTGNYGYTF.